This TCR beta chain appears in the sequencing data of a study of T cells in Graves' hyperthyroidism and ophthalmopathy. The study's findings and limits: Ophthalmopathy and stable hyperthyroidism were told apart by a 13 V-J model.

Deletions cut 4 bases from V and 3 bases from J, with 4 bases between. The CDR3 loop spans 11 amino acids. Germline CDR1 reads SGHDT; CDR2 reads YYEEEE. This clonotype was counted many times. Its specificity is unknown. Each diagnosis was grounded in clinical symptoms, serum thyroxine and TRAb, thyroid ultrasound, and orbital computed tomography. RNA transcripts gave rise to amplified TCR beta CDR3 regions. Researchers ran a first-round RT-PCR on the TCR CDR3 using the HTBI primer set. TCRdb redid the calling of the multiplex PCR reads with MiXCR, one entry per CDR3 protein. The data hold about 500,000 distinct CDR3 sequences, with 40% to 50% observed a single time.

The receptor was isolated from an adult woman with Graves' disease, either hyperthyroidism or ophthalmopathy (not recorded which). The rearrangement joins TRBV5-6 to TRBJ1-1; D remains unclear. The sequencing sample was made of peripheral blood or thyroid tissue (not recorded which). The CDR3 nucleotides read TGTGCCAGCAGCCTGTACACTGAAGCTTTCTTT. It is translated as CASSLYTEAFF.